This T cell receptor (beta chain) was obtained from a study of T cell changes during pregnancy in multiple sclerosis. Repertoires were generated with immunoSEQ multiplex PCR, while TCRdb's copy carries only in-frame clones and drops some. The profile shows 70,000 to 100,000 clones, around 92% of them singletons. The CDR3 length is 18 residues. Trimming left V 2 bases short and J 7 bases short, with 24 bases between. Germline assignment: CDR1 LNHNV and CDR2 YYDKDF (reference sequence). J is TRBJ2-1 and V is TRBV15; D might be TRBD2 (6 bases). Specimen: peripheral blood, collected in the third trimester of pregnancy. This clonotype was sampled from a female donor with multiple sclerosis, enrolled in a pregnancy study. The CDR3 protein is CATSRSLNFGGAANEQFF. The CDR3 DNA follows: TGTGCCACCAGCAGATCCCTGAATTTCGGGGGAGCGGCGAATGAGCAGTTCTTC. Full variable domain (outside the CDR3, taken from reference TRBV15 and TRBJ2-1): DAMVIQNPRYQVTQFGKPVTLSCSQTLNHNVMYWYQQKSSQAPKLLFHYYDKDFNNEADTPDNFQSRRPNTSFCFLDIRSPGLGDTAMYLCATSRSLNFGGAANEQFFGPGTRLTVL.